These 17 T cell receptor beta chains were sequenced from one sample in a study of OX40 agonist ivuxolimab in advanced cancers. Using immunoSEQ multiplex PCR, the repertoire was profiled, and TCRdb retains in-frame clones only, with some absent. The sample has tens of thousands of clones, about 90% seen once; the top ten hold roughly 4.3%. Sample: CD4+ or CD8+ T cells sorted from blood, taken in a trial of the OX40 agonist ivuxolimab. Receptors were obtained from an adult with an advanced solid tumor such as melanoma, head and neck, liver or kidney cancer.

The chain combines TRBV7-2 with TRBJ1-1; 9 bases align to TRBD1. V trimming: 0 bases; J trimming: 5 bases; junction bases outside the gene matches: 10. CDR3 length equals 17 residues. CDR1 is SGHTA, CDR2 FQGNSA, per germline. The CDR3 reads CASSLAPLTGGFTEAFF. CDR3 DNA sequence: TGTGCCAGCAGCTTAGCCCCCTTGACAGGGGGTTTTACTGAAGCTTTCTTT.

CDR3 nucleotides: TGCAGCGCCAAAGCTAATGAAAAACTGTTTTTT. Protein sequence: CSAKANEKLFF. The chain combines TRBV29-1 with TRBJ1-4; D unclear. Germline CDR1 is SQVTM and CDR2 is ANQGSEA. The CDR3 loop spans 11 amino acids. Trimming left V 7 bases short and J 3 bases short, with 6 bases between.

The chain couples TRBV19 to TRBJ1-1, with 8 bases that match TRBD1. Germline-derived CDR1 and CDR2 are LNHDA and SQIVND (reference sequence). The CDR3 has 17 residues. Unmatched junction bases numbered 16, after V lost 4 bases and J lost 6 bases. CDR3 in amino acids: CASSTGTGEGVGPEAFF. CDR3 DNA: TGTGCCAGTAGTACCGGGACAGGAGAAGGGGTTGGTCCTGAAGCTTTCTTT. The full variable domain, its missing parts supplied by reference TRBV19 and TRBJ1-1, is DGGITQSPKYLFRKEGQNVTLSCEQNLNHDAMYWYRQDPGQGLRLIYYSQIVNDFQKGDIAEGYSVSREKKESFPLTVTSAQKNPTAFYLCASSTGTGEGVGPEAFFGQGTRLTVV.

The gene calls are TRBV6-1 and TRBJ1-4; maybe TRBD1 (6 bases). The CDR3 runs 13 residues. Germline V gene data show CDR1 as MNHNS and CDR2 as SASEGT. V lost 1 base and J 11 bases, leaving 11 bases between the germline ends. CDR3 sequence: CASSEGRGGKLFF. The DNA for the CDR3 is TGTGCCAGCAGTGAAGGAAGGGGGGGGAAACTGTTTTTT.

The V and J genes are TRBV11-2 and TRBJ2-1; D gene unclear. Trimming stripped 5 bases from V and 2 bases from J, with 13 bases between. CDR3 size: 15 residues. Germline V gene sequence: CDR1 SGHAT, CDR2 FQNNGV. The CDR3 nucleotides are TGTGCCAGCAGCCCAAGACTGAACCCCTACAATGAGCAGTTCTTC. This sequence encodes CASSPRLNPYNEQFF.

V usage is TRBV28 and J usage is TRBJ2-7, with a tentative D call TRBD2 (7 bases). The CDR3 runs 15 residues. With 2 bases removed from V and 4 bases from J, the gap between germline ends came to 15 bases. Per germline, CDR1 MDHEN and CDR2 SYDVKM. Here the CDR3 reads CASSLRASGQYEQYF. CDR3 in DNA: TGTGCCAGCAGTTTAAGGGCTAGCGGACAGTACGAGCAGTACTTC.

Remarks on this clone: Distinct nucleotide sequences in the sample also encode this CDR3. The J gene is TRBJ1-2, the V gene TRBV9, with D possibly TRBD1 on 5 matching bases. The ends were cut back, 3 bases at V and 2 bases at J, with 14 bases in the middle. The germline CDR1 and CDR2 sequences are SGDLS and YYNGEE. The CDR3 has 15 amino acids. CDR3 nucleotide sequence: TGTGCCAGCAGCGGGGTGACCGGGGGGAACTATGGCTACACCTTC. The encoded protein is CASSGVTGGNYGYTF.

The CDR3 nucleotides are TGTGCCAGCAGCGCAGATTTGCAGGGGCGCGAGCAGTACTTC. As protein: CASSADLQGREQYF. V is TRBV9 and J is TRBJ2-7; tentatively, D is TRBD1 (6 bases). This CDR3 has 14 amino acids. V lost 3 bases and J 6 bases, leaving 16 bases between the germline ends. Germline V gene sequence: CDR1 SGDLS, CDR2 YYNGEE.

The V and J genes are TRBV19 and TRBJ1-5; D perhaps matches TRBD1 (6 bases). The germline V and J ends were trimmed by 4 bases and 3 bases, with 10 bases remaining between them. Germline V CDR1 and CDR2: LNHDA, SQIVND (reference sequence). This CDR3 comprises 14 residues. The CDR3 sequence is CASSNDRNNQPQHF. In DNA form, the CDR3 reads TGTGCCAGTAGTAATGACAGGAACAATCAGCCCCAGCATTTT.

In its sample, this clone was seen once. This chain joins TRBV6-5 and TRBJ1-1, with D maybe TRBD1 (6 bases). Germline CDR1 and CDR2: MNHEY and SVGAGI. The V end was cut by 7 bases, the J end by 7 bases, with 13 bases between. The CDR3 loop spans 12 amino acids. The CDR3 sequence: CASKKTGNEAFF. CDR3 sequence (DNA): TGTGCCAGCAAAAAGACAGGAAATGAAGCTTTCTTT.

The J gene is TRBJ1-2, the V gene TRBV2; tentative D call: TRBD1 (5 bases). The V gene's germline CDR1 is SNHLY and CDR2 FYNNEI. V lost 5 bases, J lost 4 bases, and 11 bases lay in between. This CDR3 spans 13 amino acids. The CDR3 protein is CASSPTGSYGYTF. The CDR3 DNA follows: TGTGCCAGCAGTCCTACAGGTTCCTATGGCTACACCTTC. The whole variable domain, remainder taken from reference TRBV2 and TRBJ1-2, is EPEVTQTPSHQVTQMGQEVILRCVPISNHLYFYWYRQILGQKVEFLVSFYNNEISEKSEIFDDQFSVERPDGSNFTLKIRSTKLEDSAMYFCASSPTGSYGYTFGSGTRLTVV.

This clone was counted between two and nine times. CDR3: CASSTQHYEQYF. As DNA, the CDR3 is TGTGCCAGCAGCACACAACACTACGAGCAGTACTTC. The V and J genes are TRBV5-4 and TRBJ2-7; no reliable D call. The V and J ends lost 4 bases and 3 bases respectively, with 8 bases between them. The CDR3 runs to 12 residues. CDR1 SGHNT and CDR2 YYREEE come from the germline V gene (reference sequence). Filled out from reference TRBV5-4 and TRBJ2-7, the complete variable domain reads ETGVTQSPTHLIKTRGQQVTLRCSSQSGHNTVSWYQQALGQGPQFIFQYYREEENGRGNFPPRFSGLQFPNYSSELNVNALELDDSALYLCASSTQHYEQYFGPGTRLTVT.

This clone was found once. In nucleotides, the CDR3 is TGTGCCAGCAGCGCCTCAGGGCAAGTAACTGAAGCTTTCTTT. It encodes CASSASGQVTEAFF. J is TRBJ1-1 and V is TRBV7-3, with D perhaps matching TRBD1 (5 bases). Germline lookup yields CDR1 SGHTA and CDR2 FQGTGA. This CDR3 comprises 14 residues. Deletions cut 5 bases from V and 5 bases from J, with 15 bases between.

This chain joins TRBV18 and TRBJ2-5, with 7 bases aligning to TRBD2. This CDR3 spans 16 amino acids. V was clipped by 2 bases and J by 1 base; unmatched bases: 7. Germline CDR1 is KGHSH and CDR2 is LQKENI. The DNA for the CDR3 is TGTGCCAGCTCACCAGGGAGGGACCCTAGCCAAGAGACCCAGTACTTC. This gives the protein CASSPGRDPSQETQYF.

In its sample, this clone was seen a few times. The rearrangement uses TRBV4-2 and TRBJ2-5; 8 nucleotides agree with TRBD2. V trimming: 1 base; J trimming: 1 base; junction bases outside the gene matches: 11. This CDR3 contains 18 residues. In germline, CDR1 is LGHNA, CDR2 YNFKEQ. CDR3 sequence reads: CASSQGSGGRLLQETQYF. The CDR3 bases are TGTGCCAGCAGCCAAGGTTCGGGAGGGCGCCTCCTCCAAGAGACCCAGTACTTC.

The chain employs TRBV5-4 and TRBJ2-7; D possibly uses TRBD1 or TRBD2 (6 bases each). CDR1 and CDR2 (germline): SGHNT, YYREEE (reference sequence). With 3 bases removed from V and 0 bases from J, the gap between germline ends came to 13 bases. The CDR3 runs to 15 residues. The DNA of the CDR3 is TGTGCCAGCAGCTCAGGACAGACTAGCTCCTACGAGCAGTACTTC. Protein: CASSSGQTSSYEQYF. Full variable domain (missing parts from reference TRBV5-4 and TRBJ2-7): ETGVTQSPTHLIKTRGQQVTLRCSSQSGHNTVSWYQQALGQGPQFIFQYYREEENGRGNFPPRFSGLQFPNYSSELNVNALELDDSALYLCASSSGQTSSYEQYFGPGTRLTVT.

The chain is built from TRBV19 and TRBJ1-5, with D maybe TRBD1 (5 bases). V was trimmed by 7 bases and J by 3 bases, leaving 10 bases between them. In germline, CDR1 is LNHDA, CDR2 SQIVND (reference sequence). This CDR3 spans 13 amino acids. The CDR3 nucleotides are TGTGCCAGTATAGGGGATGTCAATCAGCCCCAGCATTTT. It encodes CASIGDVNQPQHF.